The following is a T cell receptor beta chain sequence with its context. Its antigen remains unknown. Profiling relied on immunoSEQ multiplex PCR, and the TCRdb table lists in-frame clones only, not all of them. This table holds 2 million to 2.5 million clones, 85% to 95% found once. The naive CD8 fraction comprised CD45RO-negative cells positively selected for CCR7 and excluded terminally differentiated effector memory CD45RA+ cells. These data belong to a study of shared clonotypes between healthy human individuals. Study in general: Aged between 18 and 49, the donors were a couple of women and three men. Regarding the study as a whole: Estimated richness was generally greater in naive than memory subsets. The study's rarefaction showed incomplete sorted-subset sequencing despite large depth.

V trimming: 5 bases; J trimming: 7 bases; junction bases outside the gene matches: 10. From germline, CDR1 is SEHNR and CDR2 FQNEAQ (reference sequence). The CDR3 is 14 residues long. This receptor was identified in a man between 18 and 35 years old in good health. Some clones in this sample may be carry-over from other donors' samples. The rearrangement joins TRBV7-9 to TRBJ1-2, with TRBD1 identical over 7 bases. Sequences were obtained from naive CD8+ T cells from PBMCs. Here the CDR3 DNA reads TGTGCCAGCAGCCCAAGAGACAGGGTGGGTGGCTACACCTTC. It is translated as CASSPRDRVGGYTF. The whole variable domain, remainder taken from reference TRBV7-9 and TRBJ1-2, is DTGVSQNPRHKITKRGQNVTFRCDPISEHNRLYWYRQTLGQGPEFLTYFQNEAQLEKSRLLSDRFSAERPKGSFSTLEIQRTEQGDSAMYLCASSPRDRVGGYTFGSGTRLTVV.